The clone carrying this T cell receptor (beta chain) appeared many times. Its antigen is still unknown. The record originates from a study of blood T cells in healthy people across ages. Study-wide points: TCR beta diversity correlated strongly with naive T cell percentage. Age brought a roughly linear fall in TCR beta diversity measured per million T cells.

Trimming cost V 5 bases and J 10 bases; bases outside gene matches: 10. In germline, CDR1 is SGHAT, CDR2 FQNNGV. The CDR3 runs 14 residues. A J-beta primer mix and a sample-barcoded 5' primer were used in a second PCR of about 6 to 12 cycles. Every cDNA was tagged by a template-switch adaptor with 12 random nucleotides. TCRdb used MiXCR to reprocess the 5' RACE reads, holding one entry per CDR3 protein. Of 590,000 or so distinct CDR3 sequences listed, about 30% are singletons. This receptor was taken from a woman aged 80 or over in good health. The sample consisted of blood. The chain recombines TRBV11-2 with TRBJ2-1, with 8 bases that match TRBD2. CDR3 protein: CASSGAGEGQEQFF. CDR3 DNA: TGTGCCAGCAGCGGAGCGGGGGAGGGCCAAGAGCAGTTCTTC. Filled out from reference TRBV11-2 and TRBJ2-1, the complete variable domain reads EAGVAQSPRYKIIEKRQSVAFWCNPISGHATLYWYQQILGQGPKLLIQFQNNGVVDDSQLPKDRFSAERLKGVDSTLKIQPAKLEDSAVYLCASSGAGEGQEQFFGPGTRLTVL.